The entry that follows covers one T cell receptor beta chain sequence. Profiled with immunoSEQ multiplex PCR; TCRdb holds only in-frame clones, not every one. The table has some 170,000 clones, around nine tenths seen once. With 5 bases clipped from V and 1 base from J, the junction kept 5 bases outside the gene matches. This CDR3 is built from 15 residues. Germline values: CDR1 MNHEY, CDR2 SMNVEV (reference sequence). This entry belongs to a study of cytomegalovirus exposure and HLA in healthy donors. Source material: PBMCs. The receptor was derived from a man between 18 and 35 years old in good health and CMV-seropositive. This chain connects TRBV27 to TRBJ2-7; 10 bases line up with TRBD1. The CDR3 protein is CASSARTGGSYEQYF. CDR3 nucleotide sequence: TGTGCCAGCAGTGCTCGGACAGGGGGGTCCTACGAGCAGTACTTC.